This T cell receptor (beta chain) appears in the sequencing data of a study of blood T cell repertoires in COVID-19. Study-level information: The samples span acute and convalescent COVID-19 from the United States, Italy and Spain.

CDR3 size: 15 residues. J lost 5 bases, V lost 4 bases, and 8 bases had no gene match. In germline, CDR1 is SGDLS, CDR2 YYNGEE. Cohorts were based on clinical histories the participants reported. In Cohort 3, a recovered donor had either two negative PCRs, clearance, or symptom resolution. Profiling relied on immunoSEQ multiplex PCR, and the TCRdb table lists in-frame clones only, not all of them. The data contain roughly 250,000 clones, 70% to 90% of them singletons. The clonotype originates from a woman aged 25 to 39 who had recovered from COVID-19. The chain combines TRBV9 with TRBJ2-5, with 10 bases fitting TRBD2. Sequenced: PBMCs or T cells enriched from blood (not recorded which). The CDR3 sequence is CASSRPSGGGETQYF. For the CDR3, the DNA is TGTGCCAGCAGCAGACCTAGCGGGGGTGGGGAGACCCAGTACTTC.